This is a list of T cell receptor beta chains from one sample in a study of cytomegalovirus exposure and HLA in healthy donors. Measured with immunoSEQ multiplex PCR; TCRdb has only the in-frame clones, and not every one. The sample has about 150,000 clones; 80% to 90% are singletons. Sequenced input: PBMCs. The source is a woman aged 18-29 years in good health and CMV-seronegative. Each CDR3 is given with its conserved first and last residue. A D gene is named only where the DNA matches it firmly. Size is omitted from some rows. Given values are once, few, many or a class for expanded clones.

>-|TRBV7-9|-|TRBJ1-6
TGTTCCAGCAGCTTAGCGGCAGGGCGTCAGGGATCACCCCTCCACTTT
CSSSLAAGRQGSPLHF
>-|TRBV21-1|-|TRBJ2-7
TGTGCCAGCAGCCCTGGGGGAGGACTCCCTTCCCGCGAGCAGTACTTC
CASSPGGGLPSREQYF
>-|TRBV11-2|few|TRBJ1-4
TGTGCCAGCAGCTTAGGGGGGCGCAATGAAAAACTGTTTTTT
CASSLGGRNEKLFF
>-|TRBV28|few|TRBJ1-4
TGTGCCAGCAGTTTATTAGGTCAGGGGACTGAAAAACTGTTTTTT
CASSLLGQGTEKLFF
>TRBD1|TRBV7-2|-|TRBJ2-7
TGTGCCAGCAGCCGAACAGGGGGCTTCGGCGAGCAGTACTTC
CASSRTGGFGEQYF
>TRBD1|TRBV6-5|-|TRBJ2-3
TGTGCCAGCAGTACACGGACAGGGGCCGGTACGCAGTATTTT
CASSTRTGAGTQYF
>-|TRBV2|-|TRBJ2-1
TGTGCCAGCAGTTGGGCGGGGGCCGCAGGGTTTTCAAACAATGAGCAGTTCTTC
CASSWAGAAGFSNNEQFF
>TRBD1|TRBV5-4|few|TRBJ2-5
TGTGCCAGCAGCTTGGCCAGGGGGCGTCAAGAGACCCAGTACTTC
CASSLARGRQETQYF
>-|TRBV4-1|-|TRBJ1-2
TGCGCCAGCAGCCAGGTCCGACTAGCCCGCCCACTTAAGGGCTACACCTTC
CASSQVRLARPLKGYTF
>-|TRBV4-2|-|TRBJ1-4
TGTGCCAGCAGCCAAGGGGAGGGATTTGCTAATGAAAAACTGTTTTTT
CASSQGEGFANEKLFF
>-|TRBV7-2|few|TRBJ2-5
TGTGCCAGCAGCCCCCTAGGGGGACAAGAGACCCAGTACTTC
CASSPLGGQETQYF
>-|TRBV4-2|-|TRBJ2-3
TGTGCCAGCAGCCCTATTGAGTCAGATACGCAGTATTTT
CASSPIESDTQYF
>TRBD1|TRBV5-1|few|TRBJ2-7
TGCGCCAGCAGCTTGGTGGGACAGGGCGAGCAGTACTTC
CASSLVGQGEQYF
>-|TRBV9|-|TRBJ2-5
TGTGCCAGCAGCGTAGCTGGGGGGAAGACCCAGTACTTC
CASSVAGGKTQYF
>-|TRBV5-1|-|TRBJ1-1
TGCGCCAGCAGTTTTGACAGGACGAACACTGAAGCTTTCTTT
CASSFDRTNTEAFF
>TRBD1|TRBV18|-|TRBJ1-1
TGTGCCAGCTCATGGACAGGGGGGGCAAATGAAGCTTTCTTT
CASSWTGGANEAFF
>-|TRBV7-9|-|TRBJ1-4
TGTGCCAGCAGCGCAGACTGGGAAAAACTGTTTTTT
CASSADWEKLFF
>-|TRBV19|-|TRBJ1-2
TGTGCCAGTTCCCCGGACACCAACTATGGCTACACCTTC
CASSPDTNYGYTF
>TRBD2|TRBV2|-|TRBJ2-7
TGTGCCAGCAGGGAGGGACTACGCGAGCAGTACTTC
CASREGLREQYF
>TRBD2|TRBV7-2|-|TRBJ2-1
TGTGCCAGCAGGTACTCTAGCGGGGGGGCCAATGAGCAGTTCTTC
CASRYSSGGANEQFF
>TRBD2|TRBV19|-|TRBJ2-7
TGTGCCAGTAGTACCCCGGGCGGGAGTGGCGAGCAGTACTTC
CASSTPGGSGEQYF
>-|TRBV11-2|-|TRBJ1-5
TGTGCCAGCAGCTTTACAGACAATCAGCCCCAGCATTTT
CASSFTDNQPQHF
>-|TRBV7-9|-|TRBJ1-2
TGTGCCAGCAGCTTAGCGGGCGGAGGGGACTATGGCTACACCTTC
CASSLAGGGDYGYTF
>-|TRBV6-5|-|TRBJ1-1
TGTGCCAGCAGCCCCCGGGGGGCGAACACTGAAGCTTTCTTT
CASSPRGANTEAFF
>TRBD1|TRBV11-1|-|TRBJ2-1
TGTGCCAGCAGCTCCACAGGGGACCTCAATGAGCAGTTCTTC
CASSSTGDLNEQFF
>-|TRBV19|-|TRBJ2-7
TGTGCCAGTAGAGCTCATCAAAGGGGCGAGCAGTACTTC
CASRAHQRGEQYF
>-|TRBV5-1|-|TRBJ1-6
TGCGCCAGCAGCGGCGACCTCGGGATCGTGGGTAATTCACCCCTCCACTTT
CASSGDLGIVGNSPLHF
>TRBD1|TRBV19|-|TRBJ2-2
TGTGCCAGTAGTATGATACCGAGACAGGGGGGAAGGGCGATCGGGGAGCTGTTTTTT
CASSMIPRQGGRAIGELFF
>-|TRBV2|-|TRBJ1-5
TGTGCCAGCAGACCCCGGATAGGGGCGTCTAGCAATCAGCCCCAGCATTTT
CASRPRIGASSNQPQHF
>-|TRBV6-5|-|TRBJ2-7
TGTGCCAGCAGTTATGTCCAGGGTGTGCAGTACTTC
CASSYVQGVQYF
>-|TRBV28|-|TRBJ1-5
TGTGCCAGCAGCGGGGTGGCTCCCGATCAGCCCCAGCATTTT
CASSGVAPDQPQHF
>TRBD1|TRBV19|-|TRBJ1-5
TGTGCCAGTAGTGACAGGGGGCATAGCAATCAGCCCCAGCATTTT
CASSDRGHSNQPQHF
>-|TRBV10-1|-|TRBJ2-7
TGCGCCAGCACCCTGGAGGGGCGATCGGCATACGAGCAGTACTTC
CASTLEGRSAYEQYF
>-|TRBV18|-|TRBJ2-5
TGTGCCAGCTCACCGAGGGGGGGGTTTCAAGAGACCCAGTACTTC
CASSPRGGFQETQYF
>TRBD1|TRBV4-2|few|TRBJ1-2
TGTGCCAGCAGCCGACAATTGGGACAGGGGATGGGCTATGGCTACACCTTC
CASSRQLGQGMGYGYTF
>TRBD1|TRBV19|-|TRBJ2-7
TGTGCCAGTAGTTGGGACAGATCTACCCACGAGCAGTACTTC
CASSWDRSTHEQYF
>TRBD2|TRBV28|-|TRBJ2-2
TGTGCCAGCAGTTTTGGGGTAGCGGGAGGCTGGACCGGGGAGCTGTTTTTT
CASSFGVAGGWTGELFF
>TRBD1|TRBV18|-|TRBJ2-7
TGTGCCAGCTTCCCCGGGCGGACAGGGGGCAGTTACGAGCAGTACTTC
CASFPGRTGGSYEQYF
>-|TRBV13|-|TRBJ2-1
TGTGCCAGCAGCTTTCAGTCTAGCTGGGATGAGCAGTTCTTC
CASSFQSSWDEQFF
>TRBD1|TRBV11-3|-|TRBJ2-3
TGTGCCAGCAGCGCAGGGGGTAGGGTCACAGATACGCAGTATTTT
CASSAGGRVTDTQYF